Below are 26 T cell receptor beta chains sequenced from a single sample in a study of T-cell memory formation after mild COVID-19. In TCRdb, the 5' RACE reads were re-called with MiXCR into one record per CDR3 protein. The profile covers a few hundred thousand distinct CDR3 sequences, with approximately 14% appearing a single time and under 25% taken by the ten largest. Sequencing input: PBMCs or a T cell subset sorted from them (not recorded which). The origin of the receptors is a man between 18 and 35 years old who had mild COVID-19 (a few samples of this study predate the infection). Cell type and time point are not known.

The rearrangement links TRBV7-9 to TRBJ2-7; 7 bases align to TRBD2. CDR3 length equals 14 residues. CDR1 and CDR2 (germline): SEHNR, FQNEAQ (reference sequence). Losses at the gene ends were 5 bases for V and 2 bases for J; bases not matched to a gene: 6. The CDR3 reads CASSGPGLPYEQYF. The CDR3 DNA is TGTGCCAGCAGCGGGCCGGGACTACCCTACGAGCAGTACTTC.

This clonotype turned up a few times. V gene TRBV3-1 combines with J gene TRBJ2-1; 9 bases fit TRBD2. This CDR3 is 15 amino acids long. Germline V gives CDR1 LGHDT, CDR2 YNNKEL (reference sequence). With 4 bases clipped from V and 4 bases from J, the junction kept 5 bases outside the gene matches. Here the CDR3 reads CASSRAGGPYNEQFF. The CDR3 coding sequence is TGTGCCAGCAGCCGGGCGGGGGGGCCATACAATGAGCAGTTCTTC.

This clonotype was counted only a few times. This chain links TRBV20-1 with TRBJ2-7; TRBD1 agrees at 9 bases. The junction had 7 bases not matched to a gene; V was cut back by 3 bases and J by 4 bases. Germline CDR1 and CDR2: DFQATT and SNEGSKA (reference sequence). The CDR3 spans 14 residues. In DNA, the CDR3 is TGCAGTGCTAGCCCCGGGACAGGGTGGTACGAGCAGTACTTC. This translates into CSASPGTGWYEQYF.

Ten or more counts support this clonotype. This chain uses TRBV4-2 with TRBJ2-3; 15 bases agree with TRBD2. The CDR3 runs to 20 residues. Germline V lookup: CDR1 LGHNA, CDR2 YNFKEQ. The junction had 13 bases not matched to a gene; V was cut back by 0 bases and J by 6 bases. The chain's CDR3 is CASSQDPGLAGGRAEDTQYF. The CDR3 DNA reads as TGTGCCAGCAGCCAAGACCCGGGACTAGCGGGGGGACGGGCGGAGGATACGCAGTATTTT.

This clonotype has just a few counts. The chain joins TRBV20-1 to TRBJ1-1, with 9 bases identical to TRBD1. This CDR3 region has 13 residues. From germline, CDR1 is DFQATT and CDR2 SNEGSKA (reference sequence). DNA for the CDR3: TGCAGCGCCAAACAGGGGGCCGACACTGAAGCTTTCTTT. Encoded protein: CSAKQGADTEAFF.

This rearrangement joins TRBV5-6 to TRBJ2-1; no definite D call. The ends were cut back, 0 bases at V and 13 bases at J, with 8 bases in the middle. There are 11 residues in the CDR3. The germline gives CDR1 SGHDT, CDR2 YYEEEE. The CDR3 sequence is CASSLVLDQFF. The CDR3 coding sequence is TGTGCCAGCAGCTTGGTCCTAGACCAGTTCTTC.

This clonotype was found many times. The V and J genes are TRBV5-1 and TRBJ1-3; possible D gene TRBD1, 6 bases. CDR3 size: 15 residues. With 1 base removed from V and 0 bases from J, the gap between germline ends came to 8 bases. Germline assignment: CDR1 SGHRS and CDR2 YFSETQ. The CDR3 here is CASSLQGTSGNTIYF. As DNA, the CDR3 is TGCGCCAGCAGCTTGCAGGGGACCTCTGGAAACACCATATATTTT.

This clonotype was seen only a few times. The chain is built from TRBV12-3 or TRBV12-4 and TRBJ2-3, with 9 bases that match TRBD2. The CDR3 is made up of 15 amino acids. Trimming removed 5 bases from V and 10 bases from J; junction bases left unmatched: 13. The CDR3 nucleotides are TGTGCCAGCAGTACTGAGCGGGCGGGGGGGTCCGCGCAGTATTTT. This sequence encodes CASSTERAGGSAQYF.

This clonotype was recorded a few times. The J gene is TRBJ1-6, the V gene TRBV20-1; maybe TRBD1 (6 bases). The CDR3 totals 13 residues. The germline gives CDR1 DFQATT, CDR2 SNEGSKA (reference sequence). Trimming cost V 6 bases and J 10 bases, with 16 bases left between them. CDR3 in DNA: TGCAGTGCCCCAGGGGATCCGGGGTCACCCCTCCACTTT. Protein product: CSAPGDPGSPLHF.

The chain links TRBV2 to TRBJ2-1, with D possibly TRBD2 on 6 matching bases. V was shortened by 6 bases and J by 9 bases, with 9 bases between the two germline ends. Germline V lookup: CDR1 SNHLY, CDR2 FYNNEI. The CDR3 extends over 11 amino acids. The CDR3 sequence: CASRQEGEQFF. The CDR3 coding sequence is TGTGCCAGCAGGCAGGAGGGTGAGCAGTTCTTC.

This clonotype occurred a few times. The V and J genes are TRBV19 and TRBJ1-1, with D unresolved. Trimming cost V 5 bases and J 3 bases, with 10 bases left between them. The CDR3 is 13 amino acids. Looked up from germline, CDR1 is LNHDA and CDR2 is SQIVND (reference sequence). CDR3 nucleotide sequence: TGTGCCAGTAGTCGCGTTGGTTACACTGAAGCTTTCTTT. Translating it yields CASSRVGYTEAFF.

The chain combines TRBV5-1 with TRBJ2-2; D not resolved. V lost 2 bases to trimming and J lost 8 bases, with 7 bases between them. Germline V gene lookup returns CDR1 SGHRS and CDR2 YFSETQ. CDR3 length: 12 amino acids. Written as DNA, the CDR3 is TGCGCCAGCAGCTTTTCCGGGGGGGAGCTGTTTTTT. Residues: CASSFSGGELFF.

The chain links TRBV5-1 to TRBJ2-7; 7 bases align to TRBD2. V lost 0 bases and J lost 0; bases outside the gene matches: 6. The CDR3 is 16 residues long. Germline CDR1 and CDR2: SGHRS and YFSETQ. This CDR3 reads CASSLESGISSYEQYF. The DNA of the CDR3 is TGCGCCAGCAGCTTGGAGAGCGGGATATCCTCCTACGAGCAGTACTTC. Full variable domain (remainder filled in from reference TRBV5-1 and TRBJ2-7): KAGVTQTPRYLIKTRGQQVTLSCSPISGHRSVSWYQQTPGQGLQFLFEYFSETQRNKGNFPGRFSGRQFSNSRSEMNVSTLELGDSALYLCASSLESGISSYEQYFGPGTRLTVT.

This clonotype was found a few times. V is TRBV7-2 and J is TRBJ2-6; D unresolved. Trimming removed 3 bases at V and 4 bases at J, with 10 bases between. This CDR3 has 15 amino acids. Germline lookup yields CDR1 SGHTA and CDR2 FQGNSA. The CDR3 bases are TGTGCCAGCAGCTTGGGTTTTGGAGGGGCCAACGTCCTGACTTTC. It translates to CASSLGFGGANVLTF.

The V call is TRBV6-5, the J call TRBJ1-1; the D is unclear. From germline, CDR1 is MNHEY and CDR2 SVGAGI. The CDR3 extends over 13 amino acids. With 3 bases removed from V and 1 base from J, the gap between germline ends came to 6 bases. CDR3 in DNA: TGTGCCAGCAGTTATCAGCAGAACACTGAAGCTTTCTTT. Amino acid sequence: CASSYQQNTEAFF.

The chain recombines TRBV5-6 with TRBJ2-1, with 7 bases identical to TRBD1. CDR1 is SGHDT, CDR2 YYEEEE, per germline. After removal of 4 bases from V and 0 bases from J, the junction contained 4 bases not matched to a gene. This CDR3 contains 15 residues. The CDR3 DNA sequence: TGTGCCAGCAGCCACAGGGGTAACTCCTACAATGAGCAGTTCTTC. Translating it yields CASSHRGNSYNEQFF.

In this sample, this clonotype turned up many times. The chain has TRBV6-5 and TRBJ2-5; D possibly corresponds to TRBD1 (5 bases). V lost 7 bases to trimming and J lost 5 bases, with 14 bases between them. Germline values: CDR1 MNHEY, CDR2 SVGAGI. CDR3 length equals 13 residues. For the CDR3, the DNA is TGTGCCAGCACCCGGGCCAGGGCTGAGACCCAGTACTTC. Translating it yields CASTRARAETQYF.

This clonotype was detected only a few times. V usage is TRBV10-2 and J usage is TRBJ2-7, with D maybe TRBD1 (6 bases). CDR3 length: 11 residues. Between the trimmed V and J ends, which lost 8 bases and 6 bases, there was a span of 11 bases. Per the germline V gene, CDR1 is WSHSY and CDR2 is SAAADI. Here the CDR3 reads CASSGEREQYF. In DNA, the CDR3 is TGCGCCAGCTCAGGGGAACGCGAGCAGTACTTC.

The V gene is TRBV7-2, the J gene TRBJ2-1, with D perhaps matching TRBD2 (5 bases). V was clipped by 3 bases and J by 8 bases, with 11 bases between them. This CDR3 comprises 13 residues. From germline, CDR1 is SGHTA and CDR2 FQGNSA. CDR3 sequence: CASSFKGSDEQFF. The DNA for the CDR3 is TGTGCCAGCAGCTTCAAAGGGAGCGATGAGCAGTTCTTC.

The rearrangement links TRBV6-2 or TRBV6-3 to TRBJ2-1; 9 nucleotides line up with TRBD2. The V gene's germline CDR1 is MNHEY and CDR2 SVGEGT. J lost 4 bases, V lost 0 bases, and 10 bases had no gene match. The CDR3 runs to 18 residues. The CDR3 region is CASSYSRYRGGDYNEQFF. CDR3 coding DNA: TGTGCCAGCAGTTACTCGAGATACCGCGGGGGGGATTACAATGAGCAGTTCTTC.

This clonotype was recorded a few times. The chain employs TRBV5-1 and TRBJ1-1; D gene unclear. V gave up 4 bases and J gave up 6 bases, with 13 bases separating them. The CDR3 is made up of 13 amino acids. Germline CDR1 SGHRS, CDR2 YFSETQ. Written as DNA, the CDR3 is TGCGCCAGCAGCCGCGACTCACGGGCTGAAGCTTTCTTT. Its protein product is CASSRDSRAEAFF.

CDR3: CASSLGTPSGYTF. The CDR3 nucleotides read TGTGCCAGCAGCCTCGGGACACCCTCCGGCTACACCTTC. This chain joins TRBV5-5 and TRBJ1-2, with D tentatively TRBD1 (6 bases). CDR3 size: 13 residues. V lost 4 bases, J lost 8 bases, and 15 bases lay in between. Germline lookup yields CDR1 SGHKS and CDR2 YYEKEE (reference sequence).

The chain is built from TRBV20-1 and TRBJ2-1; 11 bases map to TRBD2. This CDR3 comprises 16 residues. V lost 6 bases to trimming and J lost 7 bases; unmatched junction nucleotides: 14. Germline CDR1 and CDR2: DFQATT and SNEGSKA (reference sequence). The CDR3: CSANPGTSGYLNEQFF. As DNA, the CDR3 is TGCAGTGCCAACCCCGGGACTAGCGGTTACTTGAATGAGCAGTTCTTC.

This clonotype was counted a few times. The V gene is TRBV7-6, the J gene TRBJ1-5; D perhaps matches TRBD1 (5 bases). This CDR3 contains 14 residues. The V end lost 3 bases, the J end lost 5 bases, and 11 bases lay between the germline ends. Germline lookup yields CDR1 SGHVS and CDR2 FNYEAQ. This CDR3 is CASSFQGRDQPQHF. The DNA of the CDR3 is TGTGCCAGCAGCTTTCAGGGAAGGGATCAGCCCCAGCATTTT. Combining the CDR3 with reference TRBV7-6 and TRBJ1-5 gives the whole variable domain GAGVSQSPRYKVTKRGQDVALRCDPISGHVSLYWYRQALGQGPEFLTYFNYEAQQDKSGLPNDRFSAERPEGSISTLTIQRTEQRDSAMYRCASSFQGRDQPQHFGDGTRLSIL.

This rearrangement joins TRBV9 to TRBJ2-4; 8 bases match TRBD1. The CDR3 has 15 amino acids. Germline CDR1 and CDR2: SGDLS and YYNGEE. Trimming removed 4 bases from V and 8 bases from J; junction bases left unmatched: 11. CDR3 in DNA: TGTGCCAGCAGCCCGACAGGGGAGCAGGGGGACATTCAGTACTTC. Translated: CASSPTGEQGDIQYF.

This rearrangement joins TRBV2 to TRBJ1-1, with 12 bases lining up with TRBD1. The V and J ends lost 6 bases and 4 bases, in that order; junction bases with no gene match: 3. The CDR3 consists of 14 residues. Germline loops: CDR1 SNHLY, CDR2 FYNNEI. The CDR3 is CASRGQGAGTEAFF. The CDR3 coding sequence is TGTGCCAGCAGGGGACAGGGGGCCGGCACTGAAGCTTTCTTT.